A single sample gave rise to the 15 T cell receptor beta chains below, sequenced in a study of CD8 T cells in Susac syndrome. With random hexamers, roughly 0.45 to 1 ug RNA was reverse transcribed. TCRdb ran MiXCR on the immunoSEQ multiplex PCR reads and lists one entry per CDR3 protein. This table has 200,000 to 300,000 distinct CDR3 sequences, almost 97% appearing once. The specimen was CD4+ T cells from PBMCs. The receptors were gathered from a human donor with Susac syndrome.

This chain joins TRBV27 and TRBJ2-7; 10 nucleotides match TRBD1. The CDR3 runs 17 residues. V was clipped by 2 bases and J by 0 bases; unmatched bases: 7. CDR1 is MNHEY and CDR2 is SMNVEV in the germline V gene (reference sequence). In DNA form, the CDR3 reads TGTGCCAGCAGTTTAAGGGGGGGACAGGGGCCCTCCTACGAGCAGTACTTC. It codes for CASSLRGGQGPSYEQYF.

A few counts support this clonotype. V usage is TRBV19 and J usage is TRBJ1-5; D is uncertain. This CDR3 region has 11 residues. Germline V CDR1 and CDR2: LNHDA, SQIVND (reference sequence). Trimming pared 8 bases from V and 7 bases from J, leaving 9 bases between. This CDR3 is CASGPNQPQHF. CDR3 sequence (DNA): TGTGCCAGTGGTCCGAACCAGCCCCAGCATTTT.

The genes are TRBV3-1 and TRBJ2-5; D remains ambiguous. The CDR3 has 16 residues. V lost 4 bases to trimming and J lost 5 bases, with 20 bases between them. Germline CDR1 reads LGHDT; CDR2 reads YNNKEL (reference sequence). Here the CDR3 reads CASSLGLGTQQETQYF. CDR3 sequence (DNA): TGTGCCAGCAGCCTCGGGCTGGGAACGCAACAGGAGACCCAGTACTTC.

The chain uses TRBV14 and TRBJ2-3; 9 positions agree with TRBD2. The CDR3 consists of 17 residues. V gave up 1 base and J gave up 2 bases; unmatched junction bases: 7. Germline V lookup: CDR1 SGHDN, CDR2 FVKESK. CDR3 in amino acids: CASSQGPGGRATDTQYF. In DNA, the CDR3 is TGTGCCAGCAGCCAAGGACCTGGCGGGAGGGCCACAGATACGCAGTATTTT.

This clonotype was seen only once. The chain couples TRBV5-1 to TRBJ2-7, with D possibly matching TRBD1 (6 bases). The CDR3 covers 15 residues. The germline V and J ends were trimmed by 1 base and 0 bases, with 11 bases remaining between them. CDR1 is SGHRS and CDR2 is YFSETQ in the germline V gene. This chain's CDR3 is CASSLRLGGSYEQYF. In DNA, the CDR3 is TGCGCCAGCAGCTTGCGGCTAGGGGGCTCCTACGAGCAGTACTTC.

The rearrangement joins TRBV11-2 to TRBJ2-5; D is unclear. CDR1 is SGHAT and CDR2 is FQNNGV in the germline V gene. There are 15 residues in the CDR3. Trimming removed 3 bases at V and 2 bases at J, with 13 bases between. Here the CDR3 reads CASSFSSDRQETQYF. The DNA for the CDR3 is TGTGCCAGCAGCTTCAGCAGCGACCGGCAAGAGACCCAGTACTTC.

The V and J genes are TRBV12-3 or TRBV12-4 and TRBJ1-2, with unresolved D. The CDR3 has 12 residues. V lost 5 bases and J lost 0, with 4 bases in between. CDR3 nucleotide sequence: TGTGCCAGCAGTCCAGCTAACTATGGCTACACCTTC. Its protein is CASSPANYGYTF.

The chain uses TRBV5-6 and TRBJ1-1; maybe TRBD1 (6 bases). The V gene lost 4 bases and the J gene lost 5 bases, with 24 bases spanning the gap. In germline, CDR1 is SGHDT, CDR2 YYEEEE. The length of the CDR3 is 17 residues. Here the CDR3 DNA reads TGTGCCAGCAGCCCGGGGGGGCAGGGGATCTGGGAGACTGAAGCTTTCTTT. Its translation: CASSPGGQGIWETEAFF.

V gene TRBV15 combines with J gene TRBJ1-5, with D tentatively TRBD1 (5 bases). The CDR3 spans 14 residues. Germline V gene data show CDR1 as LNHNV and CDR2 as YYDKDF (reference sequence). V gave up 4 bases and J gave up 4 bases, with 11 bases separating them. The CDR3 here is CATSTGTANQPQHF. The CDR3 DNA reads as TGTGCCACCAGCACAGGGACGGCAAATCAGCCCCAGCATTTT.

The rearrangement joins TRBV4-1 to TRBJ2-6, with a tentative D call TRBD2 (6 bases). Germline V gives CDR1 MGHRA, CDR2 YSYEKL. This CDR3 spans 19 amino acids. Deletions cut 3 bases from V and 6 bases from J, with 24 bases between. DNA of the CDR3: TGCGCCAGCAGCCACCCACTGGAGGGTCGTACGTCTTTGGCCAACGTCCTGACTTTC. This gives the protein CASSHPLEGRTSLANVLTF.

CDR3 amino acids: CASSLDHEAYNEQFF. CDR3 DNA: TGTGCCAGCAGCTTAGATCACGAGGCTTACAATGAGCAGTTCTTC. The chain has TRBV11-3 and TRBJ2-1; D unclear. The CDR3 runs 15 residues. Germline CDR1 reads SGHNT; CDR2 reads YENEEA. Trimming pared 0 bases from V and 4 bases from J, leaving 10 bases between.

The chain uses TRBV6-6 and TRBJ2-7; D is perhaps TRBD2 (7 bases). The CDR3 spans 13 residues. V was pared by 2 bases and J by 4 bases, with 9 bases between. The germline V gene encodes CDR1 MNHNY and CDR2 SVGAGI (reference sequence). The CDR3 sequence: CASSYKGGYEQYF. DNA for the CDR3: TGTGCCAGCAGTTACAAGGGGGGGTACGAGCAGTACTTC.

V gene TRBV4-1 combines with J gene TRBJ1-2; D is undetermined. V dropped 0 bases and J dropped 7 bases, with 6 bases sitting between them. The length of the CDR3 is 12 residues. Looked up from germline, CDR1 is MGHRA and CDR2 is YSYEKL. CDR3 amino acids: CASSQETFGYTF. CDR3 sequence (DNA): TGCGCCAGCAGCCAAGAGACGTTTGGCTACACCTTC.

This chain uses TRBV20-1 with TRBJ1-1; D call uncertain. CDR1 and CDR2 from the germline V gene are DFQATT and SNEGSKA (reference sequence). V dropped 3 bases and J dropped 0 bases, with 11 bases sitting between them. The CDR3 contains 14 residues. The CDR3 DNA sequence: TGCAGTGCTAGCGCGGGCTCCATGAACACTGAAGCTTTCTTT. Encoded protein: CSASAGSMNTEAFF.

CDR3 nucleotide sequence: TGTGCCAGCAGAGGGCGGGGACAGGGGTCTTCAGATACGCAGTATTTT. This sequence encodes CASRGRGQGSSDTQYF. The chain joins TRBV9 to TRBJ2-3; 10 bases match TRBD1. The CDR3 has 16 amino acids. With V trimmed by 5 bases and J by 4 bases, 10 bases remained unmatched. Germline V CDR1 and CDR2: SGDLS, YYNGEE. Full variable domain (rest looked up from reference TRBV9 and TRBJ2-3): DSGVTQTPKHLITATGQRVTLRCSPRSGDLSVYWYQQSLDQGLQFLIQYYNGEERAKGNILERFSAQQFPDLHSELNLSSLELGDSALYFCASRGRGQGSSDTQYFGPGTRLTVL.